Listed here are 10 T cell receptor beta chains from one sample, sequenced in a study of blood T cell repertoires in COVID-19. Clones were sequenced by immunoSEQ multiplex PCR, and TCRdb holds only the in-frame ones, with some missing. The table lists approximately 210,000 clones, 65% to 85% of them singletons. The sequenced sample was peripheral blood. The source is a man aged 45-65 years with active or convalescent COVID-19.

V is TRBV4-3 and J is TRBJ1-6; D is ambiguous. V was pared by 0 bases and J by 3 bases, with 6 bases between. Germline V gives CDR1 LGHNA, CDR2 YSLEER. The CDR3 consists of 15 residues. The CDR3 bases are TGCGCCAGCAGCCAAGATGGCAGCTATAATTCACCCCTCCACTTT. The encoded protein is CASSQDGSYNSPLHF.

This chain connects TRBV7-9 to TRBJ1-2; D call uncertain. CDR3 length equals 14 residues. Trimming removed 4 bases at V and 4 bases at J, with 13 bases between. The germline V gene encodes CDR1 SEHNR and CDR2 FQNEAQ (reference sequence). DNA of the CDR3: TGTGCCAGCAGCTCGAACCAGTTCTTCTATGGCTACACCTTC. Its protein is CASSSNQFFYGYTF.

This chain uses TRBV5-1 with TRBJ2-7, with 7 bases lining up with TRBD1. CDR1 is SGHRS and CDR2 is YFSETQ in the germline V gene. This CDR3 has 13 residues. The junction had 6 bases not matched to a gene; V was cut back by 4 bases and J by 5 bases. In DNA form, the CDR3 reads TGCGCCAGCAGCCCCGCCGGGACAGACGAGCAGTACTTC. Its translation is CASSPAGTDEQYF.

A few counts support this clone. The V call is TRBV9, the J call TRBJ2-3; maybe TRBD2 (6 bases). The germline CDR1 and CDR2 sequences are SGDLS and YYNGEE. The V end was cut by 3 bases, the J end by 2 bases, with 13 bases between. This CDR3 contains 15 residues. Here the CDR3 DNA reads TGTGCCAGCAGCGCCGGGACTGGCTACACAGATACGCAGTATTTT. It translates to CASSAGTGYTDTQYF.

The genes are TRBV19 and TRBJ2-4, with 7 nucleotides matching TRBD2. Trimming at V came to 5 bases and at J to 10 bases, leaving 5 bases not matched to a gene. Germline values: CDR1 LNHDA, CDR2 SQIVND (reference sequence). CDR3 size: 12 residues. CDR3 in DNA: TGTGCCAGTAGTGCCCAGCGGGGTATTCAGTACTTC. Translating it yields CASSAQRGIQYF.

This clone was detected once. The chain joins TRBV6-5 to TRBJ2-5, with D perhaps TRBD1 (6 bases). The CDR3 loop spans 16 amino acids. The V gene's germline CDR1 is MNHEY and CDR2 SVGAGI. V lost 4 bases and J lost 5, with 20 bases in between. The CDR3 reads CASSSEVGARRETQYF. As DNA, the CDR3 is TGTGCCAGCAGTTCCGAGGTGGGGGCTCGGAGGGAGACCCAGTACTTC.

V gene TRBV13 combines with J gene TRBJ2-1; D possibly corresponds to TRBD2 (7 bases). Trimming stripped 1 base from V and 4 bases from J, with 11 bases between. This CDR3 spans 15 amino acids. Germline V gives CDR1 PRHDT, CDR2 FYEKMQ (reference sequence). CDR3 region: CASSLAGGRYNEQFF. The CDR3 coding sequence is TGTGCCAGCAGCTTAGCGGGGGGCCGTTACAATGAGCAGTTCTTC.

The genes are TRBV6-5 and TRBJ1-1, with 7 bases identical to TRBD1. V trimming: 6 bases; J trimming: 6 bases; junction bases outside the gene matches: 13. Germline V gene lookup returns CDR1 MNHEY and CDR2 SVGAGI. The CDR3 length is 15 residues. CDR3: CASRAPITGVAEAFF. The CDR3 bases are TGTGCCAGCAGGGCTCCCATTACAGGGGTAGCTGAAGCTTTCTTT.

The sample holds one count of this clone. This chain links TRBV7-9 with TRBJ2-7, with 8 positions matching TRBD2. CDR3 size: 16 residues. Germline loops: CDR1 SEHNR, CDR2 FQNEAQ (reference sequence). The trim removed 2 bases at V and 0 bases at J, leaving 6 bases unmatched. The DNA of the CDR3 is TGTGCCAGCAGCTTACGGAGCAGCGGGAGCTCCTACGAGCAGTACTTC. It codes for CASSLRSSGSSYEQYF.

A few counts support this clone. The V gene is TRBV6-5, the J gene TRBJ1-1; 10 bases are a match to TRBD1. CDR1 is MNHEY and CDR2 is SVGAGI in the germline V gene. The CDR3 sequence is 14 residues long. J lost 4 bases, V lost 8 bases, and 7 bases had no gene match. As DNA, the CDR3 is TGTGCCAGCGAAGGGACAGGGGTATTCACTGAAGCTTTCTTT. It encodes CASEGTGVFTEAFF.